The sequence of this TCR beta chain was determined in a study of T cell responses to AZD1222 COVID-19 vaccine. Only in-frame clones appear in the TCRdb table, and some are missing; sequencing was by immunoSEQ multiplex PCR. The data hold about 75,000 clones, with around nine tenths observed a single time. For this clone: The antigen remains unidentified.

Study outcomes and limitations: All repertoire sampling was performed exclusively after the peak T cell response. Most donors were white British, females outnumbered males, and clonal diversity was possibly underestimated. The breadth and depth of Spike-specific TCRs increased once two AZD1222 doses had been given.

This specimen was peripheral blood, taken 28 days after the second AZD1222 dose. The receptor was isolated from an adult who received the AZD1222 COVID-19 vaccine.

The CDR3 nucleotides are TGTGCCAGCAGCAGACAGGGGCCCAACGAGCAGTACTTC. Protein: CASSRQGPNEQYF. The V call is TRBV28, the J call TRBJ2-7; 8 bases are a match to TRBD1. CDR1 MDHEN and CDR2 SYDVKM come from the germline V gene. J gave up 5 bases and V 6 bases, and 6 bases lay outside the gene matches. The CDR3 spans 13 residues.